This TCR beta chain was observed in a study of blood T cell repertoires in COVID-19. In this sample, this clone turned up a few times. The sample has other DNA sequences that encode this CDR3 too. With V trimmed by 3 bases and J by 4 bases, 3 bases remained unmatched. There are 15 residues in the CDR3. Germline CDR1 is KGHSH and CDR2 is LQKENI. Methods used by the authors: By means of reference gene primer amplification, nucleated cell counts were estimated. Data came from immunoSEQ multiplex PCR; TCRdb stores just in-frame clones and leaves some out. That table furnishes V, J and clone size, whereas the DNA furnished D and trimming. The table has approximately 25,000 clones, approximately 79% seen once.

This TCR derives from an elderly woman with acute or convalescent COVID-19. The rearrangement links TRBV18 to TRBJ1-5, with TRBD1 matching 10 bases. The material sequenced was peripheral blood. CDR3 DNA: TGTGCCAGCTCACCGGGACAGGGGTCGAATCAGCCCCAGCATTTT. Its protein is CASSPGQGSNQPQHF. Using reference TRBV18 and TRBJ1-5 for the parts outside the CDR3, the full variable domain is NAGVMQNPRHLVRRRGQEARLRCSPMKGHSHVYWYRQLPEEGLKFMVYLQKENIIDESGMPKERFSAEFPKEGPSILRIQQVVRGDSAAYFCASSPGQGSNQPQHFGDGTRLSIL.